The 27 T cell receptor beta chains below were found in one sample sequenced in a study of blood T cell repertoires in COVID-19 (dated by TCRdb to the early 2020s). Libraries were built with the immunoSEQ multiplex PCR assay. The table comes from immuneACCESS by way of TCRdb, which keeps in-frame sequences with V and J called. Part of the clones is missing from these tables; in studies checked, under half for an unresolved V gene and the rest for unknown reasons. The sample has about 330,000 clones on record, roughly nine tenths of them singletons. Roughly 6.7% of the sample belongs to the ten largest clones. Material: peripheral blood. The receptor source for this set is a man between 18 and 35 years old who had recovered from COVID-19.

The rearrangement links TRBV5-6 to TRBJ2-5; 13 bases line up with TRBD2. Germline values: CDR1 SGHDT, CDR2 YYEEEE. The ends lost 1 base at V and 5 bases at J; junction bases unmatched: 5. CDR3 length: 16 amino acids. The CDR3 DNA is TGTGCCAGCAGCTTGACTAGCGGGGGGGCCTACGAGACCCAGTACTTC. This gives the protein CASSLTSGGAYETQYF.

The rearrangement joins TRBV16 to TRBJ2-1, with D possibly TRBD2 on 6 matching bases. Germline CDR1 KGHSY, CDR2 FQNENV. The CDR3 runs 14 residues. Trimming took 7 bases from V and 2 from J, leaving 12 bases between them. The CDR3 bases are TGTGCCAGCAACCCGTGGGGGGCCTACAATGAGCAGTTCTTC. It encodes CASNPWGAYNEQFF.

The gene calls are TRBV7-2 and TRBJ2-3; 8 positions match TRBD2. Germline V gene sequence: CDR1 SGHTA, CDR2 FQGNSA. CDR3 length equals 17 residues. V shed 1 base, J shed 0 bases, and the junction held 6 bases outside the gene matches. The CDR3 here is CASSLEFRGGSTDTQYF. The CDR3 region has the DNA TGTGCCAGCAGCTTAGAGTTCCGGGGGGGCAGCACAGATACGCAGTATTTT.

The chain uses TRBV21-1 and TRBJ1-1. TRBV21-1 is designated a pseudogene. This CDR3 has 11 amino acids. CDR3 sequence reads: CARLWNTEAFF. Written as DNA, the CDR3 is TGTGCCCGACTTTGGAACACTGAAGCTTTCTTT.

The chain uses TRBV6-2 or TRBV6-3 and TRBJ2-7; 10 bases match TRBD2. Germline V gene lookup returns CDR1 MNHEY and CDR2 SVGEGT. Trimming cost V 6 bases and J 0 bases; bases outside gene matches: 2. The CDR3 consists of 14 residues. The CDR3 DNA reads TGTGCCAGCAGCCCTAGCGGGGGCTCCTACGAGCAGTACTTC. Translation: CASSPSGGSYEQYF.

This chain joins TRBV7-2 and TRBJ2-1, with TRBD2 as a possible D gene (7 bases). CDR1 is SGHTA, CDR2 FQGNSA, per germline. The CDR3 extends over 16 amino acids. Deletions cut 0 bases from V and 4 bases from J, with 13 bases between. CDR3 residues: CASSLAGGGVYNEQFF. CDR3 in DNA: TGTGCCAGCAGCTTAGCAGGGGGAGGGGTTTACAATGAGCAGTTCTTC.

This rearrangement joins TRBV7-8 to TRBJ2-2; tentatively, D is TRBD1 (6 bases). Germline V CDR1 and CDR2: SGHVS, FQNEAQ. The V and J ends lost 3 bases and 15 bases respectively, with 11 bases between them. The CDR3 is 11 residues long. CDR3 sequence reads: CASSFGTSVFF. CDR3 in DNA: TGTGCCAGCAGCTTCGGGACATCGGTGTTTTTT.

The genes are TRBV7-3 and TRBJ1-6, with D uncertain. V was shortened by 5 bases and J by 7 bases, with 9 bases between the two germline ends. The V gene's germline CDR1 is SGHTA and CDR2 FQGTGA. The CDR3 is 13 residues long. The CDR3 region has the DNA TGTGCCAGCAGCAATAGCCCGAATTCACCCCTCCACTTT. Its translation: CASSNSPNSPLHF.

The rearrangement links TRBV6-5 to TRBJ1-2; 7 bases match TRBD1. Unmatched junction bases numbered 8, after V lost 7 bases and J lost 0 bases. The CDR3 covers 15 residues. Per germline, CDR1 MNHEY and CDR2 SVGAGI. In DNA form, the CDR3 reads TGTGCCAGCACCGACCCAGGGGGAACTAACTATGGCTACACCTTC. Protein product: CASTDPGGTNYGYTF.

The chain links TRBV18 to TRBJ2-1; maybe TRBD2 (6 bases). Germline V gene data show CDR1 as KGHSH and CDR2 as LQKENI. The length of the CDR3 is 13 residues. V dropped 0 bases and J dropped 6 bases, with 6 bases sitting between them. CDR3 loop: CASSPPGGNEQFF. In DNA, the CDR3 is TGTGCCAGCTCACCACCGGGGGGCAATGAGCAGTTCTTC. Full variable domain (outside the CDR3, taken from reference TRBV18 and TRBJ2-1): NAGVMQNPRHLVRRRGQEARLRCSPMKGHSHVYWYRQLPEEGLKFMVYLQKENIIDESGMPKERFSAEFPKEGPSILRIQQVVRGDSAAYFCASSPPGGNEQFFGPGTRLTVL.

The chain uses TRBV2 and TRBJ2-3, with D maybe TRBD2 (5 bases). V gave up 6 bases and J gave up 3 bases, with 13 bases separating them. CDR1 is SNHLY and CDR2 is FYNNEI in the germline V gene. This CDR3 region has 14 residues. CDR3 region: CASSAQRETDTQYF. The CDR3 DNA is TGTGCCAGCAGCGCACAGAGGGAGACAGATACGCAGTATTTT.

The genes are TRBV14 and TRBJ2-1; 11 bases are a match to TRBD2. The CDR3 loop spans 19 amino acids. Germline V gene data show CDR1 as SGHDN and CDR2 as FVKESK. The trim removed 2 bases at V and 6 bases at J, leaving 15 bases unmatched. The CDR3 is CASSQSGLLLAGVGNEQFF. The CDR3 nucleotides are TGTGCCAGCAGCCAATCCGGCCTACTACTAGCGGGAGTAGGCAATGAGCAGTTCTTC.

V usage is TRBV7-9 and J usage is TRBJ2-3; TRBD2 matches at 10 bases. The CDR3 length is 16 residues. V trimming: 8 bases; J trimming: 1 base; junction bases outside the gene matches: 9. The germline gives CDR1 SEHNR, CDR2 FQNEAQ (reference sequence). The CDR3 DNA sequence: TGTGCCAGCGGACAGCGGGGGGGATGGGGCACAGATACGCAGTATTTT. It specifies CASGQRGGWGTDTQYF.

V gene TRBV2 combines with J gene TRBJ2-1, with 8 bases matching TRBD1. J lost 7 bases, V lost 7 bases, and 12 bases had no gene match. The CDR3 has 15 residues. Looked up from germline, CDR1 is SNHLY and CDR2 is FYNNEI. The CDR3 DNA sequence: TGTGCCAGCACCTCGGACAGGGACGGGAATAATGAGCAGTTCTTC. It translates to CASTSDRDGNNEQFF.

This chain joins TRBV2 and TRBJ1-1, with 8 positions matching TRBD1. The trim removed 6 bases at V and 9 bases at J, leaving 6 bases unmatched. This CDR3 spans 12 amino acids. Germline values: CDR1 SNHLY, CDR2 FYNNEI. For the CDR3, the DNA is TGTGCCAGCAGGTTACAGGGGGGGAAAGCTTTCTTT. Translating it yields CASRLQGGKAFF.

The V call is TRBV30, the J call TRBJ2-7; 7 nucleotides line up with TRBD2. After removal of 5 bases from V and 3 bases from J, the junction contained 10 bases not matched to a gene. This CDR3 contains 14 residues. Germline V lookup: CDR1 GTSNPN, CDR2 SVGIG (reference sequence). CDR3 in amino acids: CAWRLAALSYEQYF. Written as DNA, the CDR3 is TGTGCCTGGCGACTAGCTGCGCTGAGCTACGAGCAGTACTTC.

The chain has TRBV6-1 and TRBJ1-1; D not certain. V lost 1 base and J lost 6, with 12 bases in between. The CDR3 spans 14 residues. Germline lookup yields CDR1 MNHNS and CDR2 SASEGT. CDR3 DNA: TGTGCCAGCAGTGAAGGTCGACATGTGTCTGAAGCTTTCTTT. Its translation: CASSEGRHVSEAFF.

The V and J genes are TRBV10-2 and TRBJ1-2; no firm D call. CDR1 WSHSY and CDR2 SAAADI come from the germline V gene. Trimming took off 5 bases at V and 8 bases at J, with 12 bases between the two ends. The CDR3 sequence is 12 residues long. CDR3 bases: TGCGCCAGCAGTCCCAACCCGGGGGGCTACACCTTC. This encodes CASSPNPGGYTF.

The V gene is TRBV9, the J gene TRBJ2-1, with a possible D match to TRBD2 (6 bases). CDR3 length equals 15 residues. Trimming removed 3 bases from V and 2 bases from J, with 12 bases in between. CDR1 and CDR2 from the germline V gene are SGDLS and YYNGEE. CDR3 coding DNA: TGTGCCAGCAGCGCCGGGACTGGGCCCTACAATGAGCAGTTCTTC. Translated, it gives CASSAGTGPYNEQFF.

The chain has TRBV5-1 and TRBJ2-3; D perhaps matches TRBD2 (5 bases). The germline gives CDR1 SGHRS, CDR2 YFSETQ. V gave up 1 base and J gave up 3 bases, with 21 bases separating them. CDR3 length equals 18 residues. The CDR3 loop is CASSLPVGAMMGTDTQYF. The CDR3 DNA is TGCGCCAGCAGCTTGCCGGTGGGAGCGATGATGGGGACAGATACGCAGTATTTT. Full variable domain (outside the CDR3, taken from reference TRBV5-1 and TRBJ2-3): KAGVTQTPRYLIKTRGQQVTLSCSPISGHRSVSWYQQTPGQGLQFLFEYFSETQRNKGNFPGRFSGRQFSNSRSEMNVSTLELGDSALYLCASSLPVGAMMGTDTQYFGPGTRLTVL.

This clone was picked up one time. The rearrangement links TRBV10-3 to TRBJ1-1, with a tentative D call TRBD1 (6 bases). The CDR3 loop spans 15 amino acids. CDR1 and CDR2 from the germline V gene are ENHRY and SYGVKD. Trimming removed 2 bases at V and 1 base at J, with 11 bases between. The CDR3 region has the DNA TGTGCCATCAGTGAGCCCCTAGGGGGGAACACTGAAGCTTTCTTT. It translates to CAISEPLGGNTEAFF.

The V call is TRBV9, the J call TRBJ1-1; D is undetermined. CDR1 SGDLS and CDR2 YYNGEE come from the germline V gene. V was pared by 2 bases and J by 9 bases, with 17 bases between. The CDR3 is 14 residues long. The CDR3, as DNA: TGTGCCAGCAGCGTGGTGACGGGGAATTGGAAAGCTTTCTTT. Its protein is CASSVVTGNWKAFF.

This rearrangement joins TRBV11-2 to TRBJ2-5; tentative D call: TRBD2 (5 bases). The CDR3 is 12 amino acids. CDR1 is SGHAT, CDR2 FQNNGV, per germline. V gave up 6 bases and J gave up 5 bases, with 10 bases separating them. CDR3 residues: CASRTPGETQYF. CDR3 sequence (DNA): TGTGCCAGCAGGACCCCGGGGGAGACCCAGTACTTC.

This chain links TRBV7-9 with TRBJ1-5, with TRBD1 as a possible D gene (5 bases). Deletions cut 5 bases from V and 3 bases from J, with 17 bases between. Germline values: CDR1 SEHNR, CDR2 FQNEAQ (reference sequence). CDR3 length: 16 amino acids. The CDR3: CASSPLGGTLNQPQHF. The CDR3 bases are TGTGCCAGCAGCCCCCTGGGGGGGACGCTCAATCAGCCCCAGCATTTT.

The chain couples TRBV5-1 to TRBJ2-1, with D possibly TRBD2 on 6 matching bases. The germline V gene encodes CDR1 SGHRS and CDR2 YFSETQ. The CDR3 is 12 residues long. Trimming cost V 6 bases and J 8 bases, with 12 bases left between them. CDR3 in amino acids: CASKTSRDEQFF. CDR3 nucleotides: TGCGCCAGCAAAACTAGCCGCGATGAGCAGTTCTTC.

CDR3 protein: CASSWKPSGGTDTQYF. CDR3 in DNA: TGCGCCAGCAGCTGGAAGCCGAGCGGGGGGACAGATACGCAGTATTTT. The J gene is TRBJ2-3, the V gene TRBV5-1; 9 bases match TRBD2. With 3 bases clipped from V and 3 bases from J, the junction kept 8 bases outside the gene matches. CDR3 size: 16 residues. Germline V gene sequence: CDR1 SGHRS, CDR2 YFSETQ.

The gene calls are TRBV6-6 and TRBJ1-5; D remains unclear. CDR1 MNHNY and CDR2 SVGAGI come from the germline V gene (reference sequence). Trimming shortened V by 5 bases and J by 9 bases, and 29 bases separated the two germline ends. There are 18 residues in the CDR3. The CDR3: CASSQTAAGGSEVWPQHF. The CDR3 bases are TGTGCCAGCAGTCAAACCGCGGCGGGTGGGAGTGAAGTCTGGCCCCAGCATTTT.